The clone carrying this TCR beta chain showed up just a few times. Its antigen is not known. This sample is part of a study of CD8 T cells in ankylosing spondylitis. CDR1 SQVTM and CDR2 ANQGSEA come from the germline V gene. V lost 1 base and J 1 base, leaving 11 bases between the germline ends. The CDR3 spans 14 residues. Overall study findings and caveats: Matched synovial fluid from ankylosing spondylitis patients was reported to be enriched for disease-linked clones.

Via MiXCR, TCRdb re-called the 5' RACE reads, giving one row per CDR3 protein. The sample has about 220,000 distinct CDR3 sequences, about a quarter seen once. Material: blood, either unsorted or a sorted T cell fraction (not recorded which). The sequence derives from a male donor with ankylosing spondylitis or in good health (not recorded which). The genes are TRBV29-1 and TRBJ2-7, with D perhaps TRBD1 or TRBD2 (5 bases each). Here the CDR3 reads CSVEVQRGSYEQYF. CDR3 DNA: TGCAGCGTTGAAGTACAGAGGGGTTCCTACGAGCAGTACTTC.